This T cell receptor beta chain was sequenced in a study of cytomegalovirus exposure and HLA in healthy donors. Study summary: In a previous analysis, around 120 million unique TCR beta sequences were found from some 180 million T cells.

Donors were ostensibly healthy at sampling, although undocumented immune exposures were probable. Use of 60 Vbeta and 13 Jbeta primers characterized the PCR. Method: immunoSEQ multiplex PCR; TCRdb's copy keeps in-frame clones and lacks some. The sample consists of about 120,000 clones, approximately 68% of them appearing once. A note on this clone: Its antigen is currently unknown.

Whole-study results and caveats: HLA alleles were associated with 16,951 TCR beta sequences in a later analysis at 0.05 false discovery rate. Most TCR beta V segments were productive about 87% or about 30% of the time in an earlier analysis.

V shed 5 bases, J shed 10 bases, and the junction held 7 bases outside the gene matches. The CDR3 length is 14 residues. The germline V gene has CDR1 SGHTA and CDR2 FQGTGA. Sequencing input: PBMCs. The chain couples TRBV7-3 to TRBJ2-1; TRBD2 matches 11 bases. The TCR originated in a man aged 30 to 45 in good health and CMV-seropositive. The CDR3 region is CASSRGLAVGEQFF. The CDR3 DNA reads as TGTGCCAGCAGCCGGGGACTAGCGGTCGGGGAGCAGTTCTTC.